The TCR beta chain under discussion was sequenced for a study of CXCR3-negative and CXCR3-positive naive CD8 T cells. At the level of the study: Per library, roughly 1.6 +/- 0.3 million reads; about 150 million TRB reads overall.

Notes on the study in general: PBMCs showed partially decreased CXCR3 expression after cryopreservation, and most assays used fresh PBMCs.

The CDR3 contains 14 residues. The germline V gene encodes CDR1 MNHEY and CDR2 SMNVEV (reference sequence). cDNA libraries for TRB were generated by 5' RACE incorporating UMI labels. TCRdb re-called the 5' RACE reads and catalogs CDR3 proteins one per entry, DNA excluded. The sample holds 50,000 to 65,000 distinct CDR3 sequences. About this clonotype: Its target is unknown.

The TCR comes from a human donor in good health. Some clones in this sample may be carry-over from other donors' samples. The J gene is TRBJ1-2, the V gene TRBV27. Sequenced material: memory CD8+ T cells from blood. CDR3 region: CASSESGPRNGYTF.